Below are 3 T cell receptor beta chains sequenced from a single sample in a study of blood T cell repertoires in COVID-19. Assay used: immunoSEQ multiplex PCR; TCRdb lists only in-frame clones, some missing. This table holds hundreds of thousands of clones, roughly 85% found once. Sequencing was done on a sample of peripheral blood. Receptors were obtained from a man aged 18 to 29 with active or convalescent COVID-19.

The CDR3 loop is CSVVGGQGLLTGEAFF. DNA for the CDR3: TGCAGCGTAGTCGGTGGACAGGGGTTGTTGACGGGGGAAGCTTTCTTT. This chain connects TRBV29-1 to TRBJ1-1; 9 positions match TRBD1. The CDR3 runs to 16 residues. With V trimmed by 6 bases and J by 8 bases, 19 bases remained unmatched. Germline V gene lookup returns CDR1 SQVTM and CDR2 ANQGSEA. The variable domain in full, completed from reference TRBV29-1 and TRBJ1-1, reads SAVISQKPSRDICQRGTSLTIQCQVDSQVTMMFWYRQQPGQSLTLIATANQGSEATYESGFVIDKFPISRPNLTFSTLTVSNMSPEDSSIYLCSVVGGQGLLTGEAFFGQGTRLTVV.

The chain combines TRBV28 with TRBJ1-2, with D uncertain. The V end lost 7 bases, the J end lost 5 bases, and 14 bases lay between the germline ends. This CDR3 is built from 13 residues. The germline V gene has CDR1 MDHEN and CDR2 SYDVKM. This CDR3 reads CASTPLRIYGYTF. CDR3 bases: TGTGCCAGCACCCCCTTGAGAATTTATGGCTACACCTTC.

This chain's CDR3 is CASSEMGFQETQYF. The CDR3 nucleotides are TGTGCCAGCAGTGAAATGGGCTTTCAAGAGACCCAGTACTTC. The chain uses TRBV6-1 and TRBJ2-5; D remains unclear. The CDR3 has 14 residues. Trimming shortened V by 2 bases and J by 2 bases, and 9 bases separated the two germline ends. Germline CDR1 and CDR2: MNHNS and SASEGT.